This T cell receptor beta chain emerged from a study of CD8+ T cells in alopecia areata. With regard to this clone: The antigen is undetermined.

Germline V lookup: CDR1 MGHRA, CDR2 YSYEKL. Trimming removed 0 bases from V and 4 bases from J, with 12 bases in between. This CDR3 is 15 amino acids long. Study-wide results and caveats: Scalp clonality, along with expanded CD8+ clones among the top 100, was significantly decreased by tofacitinib.

Following RNA extraction, reverse transcription yielded cDNA that acted as the sequencing template. Method: immunoSEQ multiplex PCR; TCRdb's copy keeps in-frame clones and lacks some. The data show about 270,000 clones, with 60% seen just once and 0.9% to 0.95% held by the top ten. Treatment denoted: oral pan-JAK inhibitor, 5-10 mg twice daily. The V gene is TRBV4-1, the J gene TRBJ2-5; tentative D call: TRBD1 (5 bases). This clonotype originated in a human donor with alopecia areata. Sequenced here: CD4+ T cells sorted from blood, sampled around week 54, from a patient treated with tofacitinib. The CDR3 is CASSQDAGIVETQYF. Written as DNA, the CDR3 is TGCGCCAGCAGCCAAGATGCAGGGATTGTAGAGACCCAGTACTTC.